The present entry profiles one T cell receptor beta chain with its context. Its antigen is as yet unknown. The sample is drawn from a study of T cells in Graves' hyperthyroidism and ophthalmopathy. General observations from the study: The majority of expanded thyroid clonotypes above 0.001 also appeared in blood. Ophthalmopathy, as predicted by the model, came a median 6.5 months after the prediction. A 13 V-J signature model discriminated ophthalmopathy versus stable hyperthyroidism.

The CDR3 regions of TCR beta were amplified from RNA transcripts. The HTBI primer set drove a first-round RT-PCR of the TCR CDR3. TCRdb called the multiplex PCR reads again in MiXCR, with one record for every CDR3 protein. The sample yields around 300,000 distinct CDR3 sequences, around 22% seen once. The CDR3 loop spans 15 amino acids. Trimming took off 0 bases at V and 6 bases at J, with 11 bases between the two ends. Germline CDR1 and CDR2: KGHDR and SFDVKD. The V gene is TRBV24-1, the J gene TRBJ2-1; perhaps TRBD1 as D (5 bases). Material: blood. The sequence was obtained from a man aged 30 to 39 with Graves' ophthalmopathy. CDR3 in DNA: TGTGCCACCAGTGATTTGGCAGGGAATGTCAATGAGCAGTTCTTC. Residues: CATSDLAGNVNEQFF.